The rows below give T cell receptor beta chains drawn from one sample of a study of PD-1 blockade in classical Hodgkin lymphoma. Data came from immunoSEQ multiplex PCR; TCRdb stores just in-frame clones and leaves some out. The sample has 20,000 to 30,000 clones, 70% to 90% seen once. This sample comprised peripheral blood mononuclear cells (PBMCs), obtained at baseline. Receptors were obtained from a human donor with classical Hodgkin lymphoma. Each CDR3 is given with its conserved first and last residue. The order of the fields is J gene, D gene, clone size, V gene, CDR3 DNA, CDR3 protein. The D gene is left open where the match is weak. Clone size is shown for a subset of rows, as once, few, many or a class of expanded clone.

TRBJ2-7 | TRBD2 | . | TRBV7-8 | TGTGCCAGCAGCCTGACTAGCGGATACTCCTACGAGCAGTACTTC | CASSLTSGYSYEQYF
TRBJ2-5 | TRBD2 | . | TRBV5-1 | TGCGCCAGCAGCGTGAGCGGGGGACGGGGAGAGACCCAGTACTTC | CASSVSGGRGETQYF
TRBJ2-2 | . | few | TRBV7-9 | TGTGCCAGCAGCTTAGGACTGACTTTAGGGGAGCTGTTTTTT | CASSLGLTLGELFF
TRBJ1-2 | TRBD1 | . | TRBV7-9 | TGTGCCAGCAGCTTGGGGGACAGTGCTAACTATGGCTACACCTTC | CASSLGDSANYGYTF
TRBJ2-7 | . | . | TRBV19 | TGTGCCAGTAGTAACCAGGGGGGCAGCTCCTACGAGCAGTACTTC | CASSNQGGSSYEQYF
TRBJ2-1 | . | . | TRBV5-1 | TGCGCCAGCAGCTTGTTTAGCGATGAGCAGTTCTTC | CASSLFSDEQFF
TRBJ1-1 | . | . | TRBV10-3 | TGTGCCAGCTGTGTAGGGCTGACAATGAACACTGAAGCTTTCTTT | CASCVGLTMNTEAFF
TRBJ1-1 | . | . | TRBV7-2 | TGTGCCAGCAGCCCATGGTCACAGGGTCGGGCTTTCTTT | CASSPWSQGRAFF
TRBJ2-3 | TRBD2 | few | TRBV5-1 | TGCGCCAGCAGCTTGATGGCGGGGGGGGGCACAGATACGCAGTATTTT | CASSLMAGGGTDTQYF
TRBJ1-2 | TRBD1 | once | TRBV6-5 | TGTGCCAGCAGTTACTCCGGGACAGATATGGGCTACACCTTC | CASSYSGTDMGYTF
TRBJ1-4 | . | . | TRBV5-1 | TGCGCCAGCAGCTTTGGGAACCTCAATGAAAAACTGTTTTTT | CASSFGNLNEKLFF
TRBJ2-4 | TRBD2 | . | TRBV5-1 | TGCGCCAGCAGCTTGGGGGCTAGCGGATTGAACATTCAGTACTTC | CASSLGASGLNIQYF
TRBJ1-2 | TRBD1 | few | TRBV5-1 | TGCGCCAGCAGCGAGGGACAGAGCAACTATGGCTACACCTTC | CASSEGQSNYGYTF
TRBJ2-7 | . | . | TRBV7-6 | TGTGCCAGCAGCTTAGCGGCTCGACGCGGGAACGCCTACGAGCAGTACTTC | CASSLAARRGNAYEQYF
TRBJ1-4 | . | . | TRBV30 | TGTGCCTGGAGTCCCCGGTCCCTCTTAACTAATGAAAAACTGTTTTTT | CAWSPRSLLTNEKLFF
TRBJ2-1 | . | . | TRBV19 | TGTGCCGGATACACCGATCTCAGGGGGGCCTACAATGAGCAGTTCTTC | CAGYTDLRGAYNEQFF
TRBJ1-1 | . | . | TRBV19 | TGTGCCAGTCAACCCCTTGATCCAGACTCTGAAGCTTTCTTT | CASQPLDPDSEAFF
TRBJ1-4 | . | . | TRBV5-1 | TGCGCCAGCAGCTTCGGGAGTTATAATGAAAAACTGTTTTTT | CASSFGSYNEKLFF
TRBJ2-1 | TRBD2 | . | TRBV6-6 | TGTGCCAGCAAGAAGGCGGGGGGGCCGTGGAATGAGCAGTTCTTC | CASKKAGGPWNEQFF
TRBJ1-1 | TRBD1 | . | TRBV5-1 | TGCGCCAGCAGACAGGGGGCGAACACTGAAGCTTTCTTT | CASRQGANTEAFF
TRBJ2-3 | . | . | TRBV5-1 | TGCGCCAGCAGCTTGGAGGGGGGTACAGATACGCAGTATTTT | CASSLEGGTDTQYF
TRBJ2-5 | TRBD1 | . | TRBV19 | TGTGCCAGTAATCAGGGGGCGCAGGAGACCCAGTACTTC | CASNQGAQETQYF
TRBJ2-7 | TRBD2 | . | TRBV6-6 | TGTGCCAGCAGTACACCTAGCGGGGGTAGGTACGAGCAGTACTTC | CASSTPSGGRYEQYF
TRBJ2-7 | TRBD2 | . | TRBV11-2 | TGTGCCAGCAGCTTAGCCGGGGGGGCGGGTGAGCAGTACTTC | CASSLAGGAGEQYF
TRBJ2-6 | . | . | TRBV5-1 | TGCGCCAGCAGCTGGGACGTTATTAGCTCTGGGGCCAACGTCCTGACTTTC | CASSWDVISSGANVLTF
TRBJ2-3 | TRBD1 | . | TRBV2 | TGTGCCAGCAGTGCCAGGACAGGGGCCCCCACAGATACGCAGTATTTT | CASSARTGAPTDTQYF
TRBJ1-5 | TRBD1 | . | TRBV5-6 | TGTGCCAGCAGCTTAGGGGACAGGAACAATCAGCCCCAGCATTTT | CASSLGDRNNQPQHF
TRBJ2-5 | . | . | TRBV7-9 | TGTGCCAGCAGCCTCGAGAAGTACCAAGAGACCCAGTACTTC | CASSLEKYQETQYF
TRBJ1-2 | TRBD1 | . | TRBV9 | TGTGCCAGCAGCGCGGGGGGACAGGCCAACTATGGCTACACCTTC | CASSAGGQANYGYTF
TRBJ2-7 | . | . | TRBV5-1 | TGCGCCAGCAGCTCGACGACTAGATCCTACGAGCAGTACTTC | CASSSTTRSYEQYF
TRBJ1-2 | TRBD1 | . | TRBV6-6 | TGTGCCAGCAGCCGCCCACCGGGACAGGGTAACTATGGCTACACCTTC | CASSRPPGQGNYGYTF
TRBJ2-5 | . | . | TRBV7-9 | TGTGCCAGCACGGGAGAGTCAGAGACCCAGTACTTC | CASTGESETQYF
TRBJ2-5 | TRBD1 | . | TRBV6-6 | TGTGCCAGCAGTTACTCTCCGGACAGGGAGGAGACCCAGTACTTC | CASSYSPDREETQYF
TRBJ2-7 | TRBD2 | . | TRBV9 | TGTGCCAGCAGCGTAGCGGCTAGCGGAATTGAGCAGTACTTC | CASSVAASGIEQYF